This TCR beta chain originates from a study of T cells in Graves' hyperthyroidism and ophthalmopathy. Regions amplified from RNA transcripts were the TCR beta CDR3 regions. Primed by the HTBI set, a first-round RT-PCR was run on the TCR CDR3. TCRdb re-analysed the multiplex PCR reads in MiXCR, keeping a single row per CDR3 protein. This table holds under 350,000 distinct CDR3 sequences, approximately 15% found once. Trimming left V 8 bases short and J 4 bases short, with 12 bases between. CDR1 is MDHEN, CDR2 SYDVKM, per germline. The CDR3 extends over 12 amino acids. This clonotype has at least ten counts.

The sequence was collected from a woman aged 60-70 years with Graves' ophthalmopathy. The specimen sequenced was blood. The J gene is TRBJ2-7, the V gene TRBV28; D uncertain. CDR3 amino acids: CASRSELYEQYF. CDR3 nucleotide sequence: TGTGCCAGCCGATCCGAGTTATACGAGCAGTACTTC.